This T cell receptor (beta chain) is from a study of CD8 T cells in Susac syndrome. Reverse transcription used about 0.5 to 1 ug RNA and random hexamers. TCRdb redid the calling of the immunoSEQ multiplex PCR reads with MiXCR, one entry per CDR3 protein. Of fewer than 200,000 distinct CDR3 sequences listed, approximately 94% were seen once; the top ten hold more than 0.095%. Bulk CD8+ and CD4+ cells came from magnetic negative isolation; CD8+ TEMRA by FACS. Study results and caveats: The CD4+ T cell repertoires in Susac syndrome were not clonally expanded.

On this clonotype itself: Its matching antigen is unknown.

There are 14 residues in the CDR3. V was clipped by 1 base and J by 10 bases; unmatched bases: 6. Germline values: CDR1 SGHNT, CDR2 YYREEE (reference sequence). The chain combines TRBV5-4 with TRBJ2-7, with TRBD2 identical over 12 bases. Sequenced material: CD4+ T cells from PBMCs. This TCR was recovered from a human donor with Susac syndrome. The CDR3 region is CASSLLLAGGAQYF. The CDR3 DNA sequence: TGTGCCAGCAGCTTGTTGCTAGCGGGGGGGGCCCAGTACTTC.